The sample holds a few counts of the clone carrying this TCR beta chain. Per germline, CDR1 KGHDR and CDR2 SFDVKD. This CDR3 spans 15 amino acids. V was shortened by 4 bases and J by 7 bases, with 16 bases between the two germline ends. The data derive from a study of blood T cell repertoires in COVID-19. Across the whole study: Recovered status in Cohort 3 required two negative PCRs, clearance, or symptom resolution. Sites in the United States, Italy and Spain provided acute and convalescent COVID-19 samples.

Sequencing was performed with immunoSEQ multiplex PCR; in TCRdb, only in-frame clones are kept and a portion is missing. The sample holds some 200,000 clones, around 87% seen once. Participants spanned ages about 18 to 100 years and resided in 20 to 30 US areas. The sequenced sample consisted of PBMCs or T cells enriched from blood (not recorded which). The sequence was obtained from a man aged 30-40 years in a cohort exposed to, infected with or recovered from COVID-19 (not recorded which). The rearrangement joins TRBV24-1 to TRBJ2-1; D might be TRBD1 (7 bases). This chain's CDR3 is CATSDGQQGRNEQFF. The CDR3 DNA follows: TGTGCCACCAGTGACGGCCAACAGGGGAGGAATGAGCAGTTCTTC.